These 16 T cell receptor beta chains share one sample of origin, sequenced in a study of beta chain features in type 1 diabetes. These receptors lack a known antigen. What was sequenced were expressed TCRB transcripts, since all of the isolated RNA had been reverse transcribed. Assay: immunoSEQ multiplex PCR; the TCRdb copy retains only in-frame clones and omits some. Of approximately 70,000 clones listed, 49% are singletons. Whole-study findings and limits: Among patients with Type 1 diabetes, TCRB CDR3s were moderately but significantly shorter in every one of the four CD4+ subsets.

Input material: central memory CD4+ T cells from blood. The receptor source for this set is a man between 25 and 39 years old with type 1 diabetes.

This clone appeared a few times. This sample also contains other DNA sequences that code for the same CDR3. This rearrangement joins TRBV10-3 to TRBJ2-2; D gene uncertain. The CDR3 is 15 amino acids. Trimming took 6 bases from V and 0 from J, leaving 11 bases between them. The V gene's germline CDR1 is ENHRY and CDR2 SYGVKD. The CDR3 sequence: CAISPLSANTGELFF. The CDR3, as DNA: TGTGCCATCAGCCCTCTTTCCGCGAACACCGGGGAGCTGTTTTTT.

A few counts support this clone. The chain employs TRBV6-5 and TRBJ1-5; D may be TRBD1 (6 bases). This CDR3 is built from 13 residues. Germline values: CDR1 MNHEY, CDR2 SVGAGI. V dropped 6 bases and J dropped 4 bases, with 10 bases sitting between them. CDR3 region: CASRGGLNQPQHF. The CDR3 coding sequence is TGTGCCAGCAGGGGGGGGCTTAATCAGCCCCAGCATTTT.

The genes are TRBV14 and TRBJ2-6, with 7 bases lining up with TRBD2. Germline V lookup: CDR1 SGHDN, CDR2 FVKESK. V lost 0 bases, J lost 7 bases, and 9 bases stayed unmatched. The CDR3 is 17 residues long. The CDR3, as DNA: TGTGCCAGCAGCCAAGATCGGGGAGGGAGAATAGCCAACGTCCTGACTTTC. This encodes CASSQDRGGRIANVLTF.

This chain links TRBV9 with TRBJ2-2, with TRBD2 as a possible D gene (5 bases). Trimming took off 4 bases at V and 1 base at J, with 17 bases between the two ends. The CDR3 totals 17 residues. CDR1 and CDR2 (germline): SGDLS, YYNGEE. CDR3 loop: CASSPFAERMNTGELFF. In DNA, the CDR3 is TGTGCCAGCAGCCCCTTCGCCGAGCGGATGAACACCGGGGAGCTGTTTTTT.

The V and J genes are TRBV11-2 and TRBJ2-5; D is possibly TRBD1 (6 bases). The ends were cut back, 6 bases at V and 5 bases at J, with 16 bases in the middle. From germline, CDR1 is SGHAT and CDR2 FQNNGV. CDR3 length: 14 residues. This CDR3 is CASRSPRGRETQYF. DNA for the CDR3: TGTGCCAGCAGGAGTCCCAGGGGACGGGAGACCCAGTACTTC.

This rearrangement joins TRBV21-1 to TRBJ2-1; the D call of TRBD1 is as the table states it, not checked on the DNA. TRBV21-1 is a recognized pseudogene. The CDR3 is made up of 18 amino acids. The DNA of the CDR3 is TGTGCCAGCAGCGAAAGGTGGGGCGACAGGTACTCCTACAATGAGCAGTTCTTC. Protein product: CASSERWGDRYSYNEQFF.

This clone showed up just a few times. V usage is TRBV19 and J usage is TRBJ1-5; D not certain. Germline-derived CDR1 and CDR2 are LNHDA and SQIVND (reference sequence). Trimming took 3 bases from V and 4 from J, leaving 10 bases between them. The CDR3 is 14 residues long. The DNA for the CDR3 is TGTGCCAGTAGTATGGGTTGGGAGAATCAGCCCCAGCATTTT. It encodes CASSMGWENQPQHF.

This clone was seen only a few times. The chain recombines TRBV5-4 with TRBJ2-2, with D possibly matching TRBD2 (5 bases). Germline V gene sequence: CDR1 SGHNT, CDR2 YYREEE (reference sequence). The V gene lost 1 base and the J gene lost 1 base, with 8 bases spanning the gap. This CDR3 contains 15 residues. This CDR3 reads CASSLRTLNTGELFF. CDR3 DNA sequence: TGTGCCAGCAGCTTGCGGACTCTGAACACCGGGGAGCTGTTTTTT.

This clone was detected only once. This chain links TRBV2 with TRBJ2-2; 7 nucleotides line up with TRBD2. This CDR3 has 16 residues. The germline V gene has CDR1 SNHLY and CDR2 FYNNEI. With 7 bases clipped from V and 0 bases from J, the junction kept 8 bases outside the gene matches. CDR3 loop: CASNSGAGTNTGELFF. The CDR3 nucleotides read TGTGCCAGCAATTCGGGAGCGGGAACGAACACCGGGGAGCTGTTTTTT.

The chain uses TRBV2 and TRBJ2-1; perhaps TRBD2 as D (6 bases). Trimming took 3 bases from V and 0 from J, leaving 9 bases between them. Germline-derived CDR1 and CDR2 are SNHLY and FYNNEI. The CDR3 totals 15 residues. CDR3 region: CASSDGRSSYNEQFF. Here the CDR3 DNA reads TGTGCCAGCAGTGATGGGAGGAGCTCCTACAATGAGCAGTTCTTC.

This clone was seen a single time. The rearrangement links TRBV29-1 to TRBJ2-7; TRBD1 agrees at 8 bases. The CDR3 spans 16 residues. V dropped 2 bases and J dropped 4; count of bases not matched to a gene: 13. The germline CDR1 and CDR2 sequences are SQVTM and ANQGSEA. CDR3 DNA sequence: TGCAGCGTTGAAAACCGGCTCCGGACAGGGTCATACGAGCAGTACTTC. Protein sequence: CSVENRLRTGSYEQYF.

This clone has only a few counts. The chain uses TRBV7-9 and TRBJ2-1, with TRBD2 matching over 7 bases. The V and J ends lost 5 bases and 7 bases, in that order; junction bases with no gene match: 14. Germline values: CDR1 SEHNR, CDR2 FQNEAQ (reference sequence). The CDR3 has 16 residues. This CDR3 is CASSPTQGGATNEQFF. The CDR3 coding sequence is TGTGCCAGCAGCCCGACTCAGGGAGGGGCTACAAATGAGCAGTTCTTC.

This rearrangement joins TRBV2 to TRBJ1-5, with D unclear. V dropped 6 bases and J dropped 11 bases, with 17 bases sitting between them. This CDR3 is built from 13 residues. Germline loops: CDR1 SNHLY, CDR2 FYNNEI. In DNA, the CDR3 is TGTGCCAGCAGCCGTGAGCCCCTTCAATCCCAGCATTTT. It translates to CASSREPLQSQHF.

J is TRBJ1-2 and V is TRBV19; the match to TRBD1 covers 8 bases. This CDR3 has 11 amino acids. The germline V gene has CDR1 LNHDA and CDR2 SQIVND (reference sequence). The junction had 2 bases not matched to a gene; V was cut back by 6 bases and J by 8 bases. CDR3 bases: TGTGCCAGTAGGGACAGGGTGGGCTACACCTTC. Protein product: CASRDRVGYTF.

The chain links TRBV7-2 to TRBJ1-5, with no clear D. CDR3 length: 13 amino acids. The germline V gene encodes CDR1 SGHTA and CDR2 FQGNSA. V was shortened by 5 bases and J by 0 bases, with 5 bases between the two germline ends. CDR3 sequence reads: CASSLNSNQPQHF. Here the CDR3 DNA reads TGTGCCAGCAGCCTAAATAGCAATCAGCCCCAGCATTTT.

This chain connects TRBV7-9 to TRBJ1-6; perhaps TRBD1 as D (6 bases). Trimming pared 1 base from V and 7 bases from J, leaving 8 bases between. This CDR3 spans 14 amino acids. The germline V gene has CDR1 SEHNR and CDR2 FQNEAQ (reference sequence). CDR3 coding DNA: TGTGCCAGCAGCTTAGAACAGGGAAATTCACCCCTCCACTTT. Protein product: CASSLEQGNSPLHF.